These 4 T cell receptor beta chains share one sample of origin, sequenced in a study of blood T cell repertoires in COVID-19. Profiling relied on immunoSEQ multiplex PCR, and the TCRdb table lists in-frame clones only, not all of them. The table has 300,000 to 350,000 clones, almost 90% seen once; the top ten hold 2.5% to 3%. Sequenced material: peripheral blood. These receptors all come from a woman younger than 45 with COVID-19, enrolled during active disease.

The chain combines TRBV27 with TRBJ2-1; the D gene is possibly TRBD2 (5 bases). Germline V gene data show CDR1 as MNHEY and CDR2 as SMNVEV (reference sequence). With 0 bases removed from V and 0 bases from J, the gap between germline ends came to 12 bases. The CDR3 loop spans 17 amino acids. CDR3 loop: CASSLSTTLSSYNEQFF. The DNA of the CDR3 is TGTGCCAGCAGTTTATCGACTACTTTGAGCTCCTACAATGAGCAGTTCTTC.

V and J are TRBV12-3 or TRBV12-4 and TRBJ2-1, with 7 bases aligning to TRBD1. This CDR3 has 11 residues. V lost 6 bases and J lost 15; bases outside the gene matches: 8. The CDR3 DNA reads TGTGCCAGCAGCCAGGGACAGCGTCGGTTCTTC. Translation gives CASSQGQRRFF.

The V call is TRBV30, the J call TRBJ1-2; 9 bases align to TRBD1. The V and J ends lost 1 base and 4 bases, in that order; junction bases with no gene match: 4. Germline CDR1 reads GTSNPN; CDR2 reads SVGIG (reference sequence). The CDR3 runs 14 residues. This CDR3 is CAWSEVGQGYGYTF. The CDR3, as DNA: TGTGCCTGGAGTGAAGTGGGACAGGGCTATGGCTACACCTTC. The full variable domain, in which reference TRBV30 and TRBJ1-2 provide the parts outside the CDR3, is SQTIHQWPATLVQPVGSPLSLECTVEGTSNPNLYWYRQAAGRGLQLLFYSVGIGQISSEVPQNLSASRPQDRQFILSSKKLLLSDSGFYLCAWSEVGQGYGYTFGSGTRLTVV.

The chain employs TRBV6-2 or TRBV6-3 and TRBJ2-7, with TRBD2 identical over 11 bases. Trimming took 6 bases from V and 6 from J; bases not matched to a gene: 10. This CDR3 has 15 amino acids. CDR1 MNHEY and CDR2 SVGEGT come from the germline V gene. The CDR3 spells CASSPLAGGLFEQYF. CDR3 DNA: TGTGCCAGCAGCCCCCTAGCGGGAGGATTGTTCGAGCAGTACTTC.